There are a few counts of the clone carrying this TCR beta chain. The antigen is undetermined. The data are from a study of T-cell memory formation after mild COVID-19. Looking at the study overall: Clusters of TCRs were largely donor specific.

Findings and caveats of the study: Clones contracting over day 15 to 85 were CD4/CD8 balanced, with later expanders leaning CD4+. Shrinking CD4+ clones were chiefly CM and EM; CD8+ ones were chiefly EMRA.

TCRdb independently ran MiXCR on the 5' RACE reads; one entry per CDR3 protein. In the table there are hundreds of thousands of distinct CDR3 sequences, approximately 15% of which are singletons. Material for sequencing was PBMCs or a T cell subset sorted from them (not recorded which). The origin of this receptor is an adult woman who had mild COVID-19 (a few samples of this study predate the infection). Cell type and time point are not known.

The CDR3 region is CASSPTGFLETQYF. As DNA, the CDR3 is TGTGCCAGCAGCCCTACAGGGTTTTTGGAGACCCAGTACTTC. This rearrangement joins TRBV9 to TRBJ2-5; TRBD1 might be the D (6 bases). This CDR3 has 14 residues. Germline-derived CDR1 and CDR2 are SGDLS and YYNGEE. The ends were cut back, 4 bases at V and 5 bases at J, with 15 bases in the middle.